The 10 T cell receptor beta chains reported below all come from one sample, sequenced in a study of CD8+CD57+ T cells in acquired aplastic anemia. By flow cytometry, patients selected for sequencing had shown an expansion of CD8+CD57+ cells. TCR beta VDJ and CDR3 profiling used genomic DNA as template. TCRdb ran MiXCR on the reads and lists one entry per CDR3 protein. The sample yields roughly 200,000 distinct CDR3 sequences, about 60% seen once. The sample taken for sequencing was sorted CD4+, CD8+, or CD8+CD57+ T cells (not recorded which) from PBMCs. These receptors originate from a human donor with aplastic anemia.

The V call is TRBV2, the J call TRBJ2-7; 12 bases map to TRBD1. Losses at the gene ends were 6 bases for V and 3 bases for J; bases not matched to a gene: 9. This CDR3 region has 16 residues. The germline CDR1 and CDR2 sequences are SNHLY and FYNNEI. For the CDR3, the DNA is TGTGCCAGCAGCCAAGTCGGGACAGGGGGCCTCTACGAGCAGTACTTC. Protein: CASSQVGTGGLYEQYF.

The J gene is TRBJ2-3, the V gene TRBV20-1, with TRBD1 matching 8 bases. Germline values: CDR1 DFQATT, CDR2 SNEGSKA (reference sequence). The CDR3 contains 13 residues. The junction had 5 bases not matched to a gene; V was cut back by 8 bases and J by 1 base. Here the CDR3 DNA reads TGCAGTAGGCCGGGACAGGGCACAGATACGCAGTATTTT. Translating gives CSRPGQGTDTQYF.

This sequence joins TRBV10-2 and TRBJ2-7, with 8 nucleotides matching TRBD1. This CDR3 spans 16 amino acids. V shed 6 bases and J 7 bases; nucleotides not matched to a gene: 17. CDR1 is WSHSY and CDR2 is SAAADI in the germline V gene. The CDR3, as DNA: TGCGCCAGCAGCGGGCCGGGACAGGAAGGGCCCTTTGAGCAGTACTTC. This sequence encodes CASSGPGQEGPFEQYF.

V and J are TRBV24-1 and TRBJ1-6; 9 bases are shared with TRBD1. Per the germline V gene, CDR1 is KGHDR and CDR2 is SFDVKD. Trimming cost V 4 bases and J 1 base; bases outside gene matches: 19. The CDR3 has 22 amino acids. CDR3 in DNA: TGTGCCACCAGTGACCCAACACCAGACAGGGGGTATGCGTGTTCCTATAATTCACCCCTCCACTTT. Amino acids: CATSDPTPDRGYACSYNSPLHF.

This CDR3 reads CASTRGGGTNSPLHF. CDR3 in DNA: TGTGCCAGCACCAGAGGGGGGGGGACAAATTCACCCCTCCACTTT. The rearrangement joins TRBV9 to TRBJ1-6; maybe TRBD1 (6 bases). V shed 6 bases and J shed 7 bases, with 17 bases lying between them. There are 15 residues in the CDR3. Germline CDR1 is SGDLS and CDR2 is YYNGEE.

This clonotype came up once. The gene calls are TRBV20-1 and TRBJ2-3, with 11 nucleotides matching TRBD1. This CDR3 is 15 amino acids long. After removal of 3 bases from V and 6 bases from J, the junction contained 8 bases not matched to a gene. From germline, CDR1 is DFQATT and CDR2 SNEGSKA (reference sequence). The CDR3 sequence is CSARGGTGGADTQYF. CDR3 DNA sequence: TGCAGTGCTAGGGGCGGGACAGGGGGAGCGGATACGCAGTATTTT.

The chain is built from TRBV20-1 and TRBJ1-5; D is undetermined. The ends were cut back, 3 bases at V and 0 bases at J, with 9 bases in the middle. CDR1 and CDR2 (germline): DFQATT, SNEGSKA (reference sequence). The CDR3 consists of 14 residues. CDR3 DNA: TGCAGTGCTAGTTATGGGGATAGCAATCAGCCCCAGCATTTT. This encodes CSASYGDSNQPQHF.

This clonotype was observed a few times. CDR3 sequence (DNA): TGCAGTGCTAGAGGGCATCGAGGAGGGGTCCAAGAGACCCAGTACTTC. Translated, it gives CSARGHRGGVQETQYF. The V gene is TRBV20-1, the J gene TRBJ2-5, with D possibly being TRBD2 (6 bases). V lost 1 base and J lost 1, with 16 bases in between. Germline CDR1 reads DFQATT; CDR2 reads SNEGSKA (reference sequence). There are 16 residues in the CDR3.

The V and J genes are TRBV7-9 and TRBJ2-1; weak D call: TRBD1 (6 bases). V dropped 4 bases and J dropped 8 bases, with 27 bases sitting between them. The germline CDR1 and CDR2 sequences are SEHNR and FQNEAQ (reference sequence). This CDR3 has 18 amino acids. The CDR3, as DNA: TGTGCCAGCAGCTCACCCTTTGAGGGGACAACGAGTTGGGATGAGCAGTTCTTC. It encodes CASSSPFEGTTSWDEQFF.

The genes are TRBV10-3 and TRBJ1-2; D might be TRBD1 (6 bases). V lost 4 bases, J lost 4 bases, and 10 bases lay in between. The V gene's germline CDR1 is ENHRY and CDR2 SYGVKD. The CDR3 is 13 amino acids. CDR3 DNA: TGTGCCATCAGTGTGGACAGCTCCTATGGCTACACCTTC. Protein product: CAISVDSSYGYTF.